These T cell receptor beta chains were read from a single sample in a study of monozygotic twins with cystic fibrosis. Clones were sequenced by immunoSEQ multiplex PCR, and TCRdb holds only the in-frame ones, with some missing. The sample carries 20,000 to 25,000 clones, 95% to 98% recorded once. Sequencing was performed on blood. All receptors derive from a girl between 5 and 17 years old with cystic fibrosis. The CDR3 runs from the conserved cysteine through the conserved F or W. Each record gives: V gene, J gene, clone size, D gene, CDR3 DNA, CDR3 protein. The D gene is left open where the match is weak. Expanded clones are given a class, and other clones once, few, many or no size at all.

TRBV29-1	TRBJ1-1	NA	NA	TGCAGCGTTGCGACGCTCGCCCGGGACACTGAAGCTTTCTTT	CSVATLARDTEAFF
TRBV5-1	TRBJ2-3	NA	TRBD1	TGCGCCAGCAGCTTGGAGGGACAGGGCGGGACGCAGTATTTT	CASSLEGQGGTQYF
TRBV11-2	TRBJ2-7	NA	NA	TGTGCCAGCAGCTTAGAGGGGTTCGACGAGCAGTACTTC	CASSLEGFDEQYF
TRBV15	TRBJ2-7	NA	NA	TGTGCCACCAGCGTGGGACTGAACGAGCAGTACTTC	CATSVGLNEQYF
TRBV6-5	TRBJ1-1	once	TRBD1	TGTGCCAGCGGGACAGCCTACACTGAAGCTTTCTTT	CASGTAYTEAFF
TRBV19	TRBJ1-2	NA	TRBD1	TGTGCCAGTAGTACAACCGGGACAGGACGATATGGCTACACCTTC	CASSTTGTGRYGYTF
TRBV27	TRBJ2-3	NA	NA	TGTGCCAGCAGTTTATATGGCCTTAGCACAGATACGCAGTATTTT	CASSLYGLSTDTQYF
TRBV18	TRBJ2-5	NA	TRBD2	TGTGCCAGCTCACCAAGTCTGACTAGCTTGTACCAAGAGACCCAGTACTTC	CASSPSLTSLYQETQYF
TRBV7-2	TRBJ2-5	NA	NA	TGTGCCAGCAGCTTAAGTAGTGGCCGGGAGACCCAGTACTTC	CASSLSSGRETQYF
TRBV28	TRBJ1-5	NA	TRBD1	TGTGCCAGCAGTTTATGGGGGACAGGCAATCAGCCCCAGCATTTT	CASSLWGTGNQPQHF
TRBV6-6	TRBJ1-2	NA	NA	TGTGCCAGCAGTTACTCGAAGGGCAGTAACTATGGCTACACCTTC	CASSYSKGSNYGYTF
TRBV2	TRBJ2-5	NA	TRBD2	TGTGCCAGCAGCCCCGGAGGGCTAGCGGGAGTTGGGGGAAACCAAGAGACCCAGTACTTC	CASSPGGLAGVGGNQETQYF
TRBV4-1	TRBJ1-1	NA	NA	TGCGCCAGCAGCCCCGGACGGACTACCGGCACTGAAGCTTTCTTT	CASSPGRTTGTEAFF
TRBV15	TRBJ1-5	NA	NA	TGTGCCACCAGCAGCAGGGGTCCGGGTCAGCCCCAGCATTTT	CATSSRGPGQPQHF
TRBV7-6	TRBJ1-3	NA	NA	TGTGCCAGCAGCTTAGGGAGAGACGGGACGCAGGGGAACACCATATATTTT	CASSLGRDGTQGNTIYF
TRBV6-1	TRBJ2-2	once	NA	TGTGCCAGTTCGCGGTCGAACACCGGGGAGCTGTTTTTT	CASSRSNTGELFF
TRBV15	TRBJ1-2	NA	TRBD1	TGTGCCACCAGCATTCCGGGACAGGCGGATGGCTACACCTTC	CATSIPGQADGYTF
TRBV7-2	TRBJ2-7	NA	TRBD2	TGTGCCAGCAGGAGACTAGCGGGAACTCTAGGCTACGAGCAGTACTTC	CASRRLAGTLGYEQYF
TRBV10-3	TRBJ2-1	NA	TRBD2	TGTGCCATCAGGGGGACTAGCGGGGACAACTACAATGAGCAGTTCTTC	CAIRGTSGDNYNEQFF
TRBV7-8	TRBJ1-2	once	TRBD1	TGTGCCAGCAGCTTGCCCGGGACAGGGGCTTTTCTCTATGGCTACACCTTC	CASSLPGTGAFLYGYTF
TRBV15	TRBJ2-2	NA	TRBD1	TGTGCCACCAGCAGGGGACAGGGAGGCGGGGAGCTGTTTTTT	CATSRGQGGGELFF
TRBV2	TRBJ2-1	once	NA	TGTGCCAGCAGTGCAAGGACCTACAATGAGCAGTTCTTC	CASSARTYNEQFF
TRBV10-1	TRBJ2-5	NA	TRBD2	TGCGCCAGCAGTGAGTCTTACGCGGGAGGTCAAGAGACCCAGTACTTC	CASSESYAGGQETQYF
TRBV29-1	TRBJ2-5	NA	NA	TGCAGCGCCGAGACGACAGGTCTGGGGCAAGAGACCCAGTACTTC	CSAETTGLGQETQYF
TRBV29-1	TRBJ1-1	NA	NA	TGCAGCGCGGCCGGCGGGGGCCATCTGAACACTGAAGCTTTCTTT	CSAAGGGHLNTEAFF
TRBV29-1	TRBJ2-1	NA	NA	TGCAGCGTTGACTTGGGGAAACTTTACAATGAGCAGTTCTTC	CSVDLGKLYNEQFF
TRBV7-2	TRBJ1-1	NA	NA	TGTGCCAGCACCAAAGGAGGGGGAGCCACTGAAGCTTTCTTT	CASTKGGGATEAFF
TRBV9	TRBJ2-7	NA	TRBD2	TGTGCCAGCAGCGTAGCCGACGGACTAGTCTACGAGCAGTACTTC	CASSVADGLVYEQYF
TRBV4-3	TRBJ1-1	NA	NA	TGCGCCAGCAGCCTAGGGTTGAACACTGAAGCTTTCTTT	CASSLGLNTEAFF
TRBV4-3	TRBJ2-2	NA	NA	TGCGCCAGCAGCCAAGTTTCGAACACCGGGGAGCTGTTTTTT	CASSQVSNTGELFF
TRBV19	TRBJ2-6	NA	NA	TGTGCCAGTGGGACTTTTTCCTCTGGGGCCAACGTCCTGACTTTC	CASGTFSSGANVLTF
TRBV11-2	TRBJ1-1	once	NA	TGTGCCAGCAGCTCCCGGACAGACATGAACACTGAAGCTTTCTTT	CASSSRTDMNTEAFF
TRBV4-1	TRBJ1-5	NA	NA	TGCGCCAGCAGCCAAGACAGGCCCGATCAGCCCCAGCATTTT	CASSQDRPDQPQHF
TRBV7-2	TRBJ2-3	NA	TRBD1	TGTGCCAGCAGCTTAGAAGGGGTCCGTAGGGGGCAGGATACGCAGTATTTT	CASSLEGVRRGQDTQYF
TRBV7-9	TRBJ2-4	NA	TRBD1	TGTGCCAGCAGCTTACAGGGGGCAGGAAACATTCAGTACTTC	CASSLQGAGNIQYF
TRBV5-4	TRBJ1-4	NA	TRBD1	TGTGCCAGCAGCACGGGACAGTCTGCAACTAATGAAAAACTGTTTTTT	CASSTGQSATNEKLFF
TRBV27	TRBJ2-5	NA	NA	TGTGCCAGCAGTTTACGGGTTGGGGAGACCCAGTACTTC	CASSLRVGETQYF
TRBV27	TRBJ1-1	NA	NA	TGTGCCAGCAGTTTAAGGGTCGGCACTGAAGCTTTCTTT	CASSLRVGTEAFF
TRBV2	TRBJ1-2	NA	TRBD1	TGTGCCAGCAGTGACAGGGGGTGGTGGATATTTGGCTACACCTTC	CASSDRGWWIFGYTF
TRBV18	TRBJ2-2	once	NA	TGTGCCAGCTCACCAAGGGTAGGGGACACCGGGGAGCTGTTTTTT	CASSPRVGDTGELFF
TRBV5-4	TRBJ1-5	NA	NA	TGTGCCAGCAGCTTGGCCGGGTCAACAGGGTCCTCTCAGCCCCAGCATTTT	CASSLAGSTGSSQPQHF